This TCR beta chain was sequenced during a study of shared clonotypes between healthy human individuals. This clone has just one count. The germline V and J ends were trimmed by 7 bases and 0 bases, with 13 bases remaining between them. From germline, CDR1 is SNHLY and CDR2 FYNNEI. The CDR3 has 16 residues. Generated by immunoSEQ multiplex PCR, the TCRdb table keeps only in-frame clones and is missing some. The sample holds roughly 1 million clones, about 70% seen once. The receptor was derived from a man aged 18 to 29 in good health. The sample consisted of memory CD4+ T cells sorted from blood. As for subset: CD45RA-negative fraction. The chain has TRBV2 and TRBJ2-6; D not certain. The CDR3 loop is CASKRSVVSGANVLTF. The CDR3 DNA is TGTGCCAGCAAAAGGTCAGTCGTCTCTGGGGCCAACGTCCTGACTTTC.